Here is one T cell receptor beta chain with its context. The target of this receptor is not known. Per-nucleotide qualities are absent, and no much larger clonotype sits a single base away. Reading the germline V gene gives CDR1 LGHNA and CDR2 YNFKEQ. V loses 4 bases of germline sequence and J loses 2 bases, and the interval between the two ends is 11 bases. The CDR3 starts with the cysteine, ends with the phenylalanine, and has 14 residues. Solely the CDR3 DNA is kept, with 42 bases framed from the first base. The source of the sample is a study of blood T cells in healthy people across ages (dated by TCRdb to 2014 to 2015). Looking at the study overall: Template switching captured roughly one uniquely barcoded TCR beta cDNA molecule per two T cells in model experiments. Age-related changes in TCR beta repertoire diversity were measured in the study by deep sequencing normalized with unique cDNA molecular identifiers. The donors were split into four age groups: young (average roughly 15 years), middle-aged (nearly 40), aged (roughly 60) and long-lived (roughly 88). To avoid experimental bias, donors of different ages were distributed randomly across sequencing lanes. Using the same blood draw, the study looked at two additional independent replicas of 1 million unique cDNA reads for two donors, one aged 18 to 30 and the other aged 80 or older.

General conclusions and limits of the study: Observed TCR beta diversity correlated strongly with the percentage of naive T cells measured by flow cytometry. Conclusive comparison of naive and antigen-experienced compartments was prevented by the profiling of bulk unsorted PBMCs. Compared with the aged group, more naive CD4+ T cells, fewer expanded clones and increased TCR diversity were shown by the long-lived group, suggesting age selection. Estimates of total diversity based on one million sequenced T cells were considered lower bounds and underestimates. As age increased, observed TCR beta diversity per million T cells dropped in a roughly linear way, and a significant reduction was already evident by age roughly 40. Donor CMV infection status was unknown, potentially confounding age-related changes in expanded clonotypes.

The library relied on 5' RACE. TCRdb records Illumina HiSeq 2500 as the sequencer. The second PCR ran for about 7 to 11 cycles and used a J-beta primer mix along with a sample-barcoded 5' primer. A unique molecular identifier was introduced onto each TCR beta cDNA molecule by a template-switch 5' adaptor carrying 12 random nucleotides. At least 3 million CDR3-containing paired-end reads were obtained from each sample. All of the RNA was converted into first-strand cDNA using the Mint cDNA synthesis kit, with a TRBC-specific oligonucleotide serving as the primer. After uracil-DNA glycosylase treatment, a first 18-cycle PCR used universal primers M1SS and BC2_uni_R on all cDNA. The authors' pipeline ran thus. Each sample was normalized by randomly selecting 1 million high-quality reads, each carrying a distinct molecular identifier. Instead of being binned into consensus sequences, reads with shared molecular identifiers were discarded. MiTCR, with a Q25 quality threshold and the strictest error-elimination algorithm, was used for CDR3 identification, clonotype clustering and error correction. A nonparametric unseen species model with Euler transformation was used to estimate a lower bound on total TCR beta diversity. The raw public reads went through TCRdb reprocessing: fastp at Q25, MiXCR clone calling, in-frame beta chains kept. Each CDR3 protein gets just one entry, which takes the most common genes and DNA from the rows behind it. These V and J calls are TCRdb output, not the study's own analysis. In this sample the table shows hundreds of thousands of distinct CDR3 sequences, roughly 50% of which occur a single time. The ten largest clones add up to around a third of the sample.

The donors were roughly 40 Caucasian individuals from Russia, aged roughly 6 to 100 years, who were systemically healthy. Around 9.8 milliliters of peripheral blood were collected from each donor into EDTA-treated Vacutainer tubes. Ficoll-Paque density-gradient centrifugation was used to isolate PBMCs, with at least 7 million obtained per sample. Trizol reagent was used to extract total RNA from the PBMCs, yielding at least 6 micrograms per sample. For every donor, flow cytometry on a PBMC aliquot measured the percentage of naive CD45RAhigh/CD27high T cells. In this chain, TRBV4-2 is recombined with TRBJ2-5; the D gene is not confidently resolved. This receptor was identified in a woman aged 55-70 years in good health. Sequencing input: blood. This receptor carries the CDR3 CASSPGKGQETQYF. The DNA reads TGTGCCAGCAGCCCCGGAAAAGGGCAAGAGACCCAGTACTTC.